This T cell receptor beta chain was documented in a study of T cell responses to AZD1222 COVID-19 vaccine. Study results and caveats: Females outnumbered males among donors, who were mostly white British; clonal diversity was possibly underestimated.

Of note for this clone: Its antigen is still unknown.

The repertoire was sequenced with immunoSEQ multiplex PCR; TCRdb's copy has only in-frame clones and lacks some. The data contain about 140,000 clones, more than 80% of them singletons. V shed 5 bases and J shed 2 bases, with 15 bases lying between them. The germline CDR1 and CDR2 sequences are SGHTS and YDEGEE. The length of the CDR3 is 15 residues. The specimen comprised peripheral blood, sampled on day 0 of AZD1222 vaccination. The source of this sequence is an adult in good health. The chain couples TRBV5-8 to TRBJ2-3; D unclear. The CDR3 nucleotides read TGTGCCAGCAGTCCTAGGCACTCCTCCACAGATACGCAGTATTTT. As protein: CASSPRHSSTDTQYF.